This T cell receptor beta chain derives from a study of memory B cells and T cells in multiple sclerosis (dated by TCRdb to 2016 to 2018). In the study overall: The study compared the TCR beta repertoires of autoproliferating peripheral T cells with those of brain lesion-infiltrating T cells in multiple sclerosis patients. A couple of multiple sclerosis patients were included in the TCR sequencing because brain lesions obtained at autopsy or brain-infiltrating cells obtained from biopsy were available for them. What the authors observed across the whole study: Clone-set sizes varied between compartments, which affected the numbers of shared clonotypes and made normalization necessary.

The CDR3 measures 12 amino acids from cysteine to phenylalanine. CDR3 DNA only is kept here, 36 bases in frame from base 1. CDR1 and CDR2 (LNHDA, SQIVND) derive from the germline V gene (reference sequence). V is cut by 3 bases and J by 5 bases, and the space between the germline ends is 7 bases. Concerning this clone itself: No cognate antigen has been identified for it. No much larger clone exists at a distance of one base, and base qualities are not known.

After CFSE-labeled PBMCs were cultured without a stimulus, the autoproliferating (CFSEdim) and non-proliferating (CFSEhi) T cell fractions were sequenced separately. In total, around 50 million CFSE-labeled PBMCs were cultured without stimulus for 7 days, after which replicate wells were pooled. PBMCs were labeled with about 0.49 uM CFSE and cultured in serum-free AIM-V medium without exogenous stimuli. PBMCs were isolated by Ficoll density gradient centrifugation and were cryopreserved before use. Live 7-AAD-negative cells were sorted on a FACSAria III, washed with PBS, and frozen at -80 degrees C as dry pellets. TCRbeta CDR3 regions were amplified from extracted genomic DNA using the immunoSEQ Platform. Multiplex PCR, high-throughput sequencing and a vendor bioinformatics pipeline were combined in the immunoSEQ assay. In the paper's pipeline: Non-productive sequences and CDR3s under 4 amino acids long were removed, and the clonotype frequencies in each sample were recalculated. In immunoSEQ Analyzer 2.0, shared clonotypes were identified as those with identical CDR3 amino acid, V gene and J gene sequences. Repertoire overlap was normalized by dividing shared clonotype counts by the product of both clone-set sizes, with the result scaled by 1000 into arbitrary units. This is the immuneACCESS table as TCRdb keeps it, with only in-frame sequences that have V and J called. A part of the clones is gone; compared with another copy, unresolved V genes explain less than half, and the rest is unexplained. V, J and clone size were drawn from that table, and D and trimming were deduced from the DNA. This sample has over 35,000 clones in its table, and over 70% of those were observed once. The biggest ten clones account for 0.85% to 1.2% of the sample.

The rearranged chain carries TRBV19 and TRBJ1-1, with no confidently assigned D gene. This receptor was identified in a human donor with multiple sclerosis. Input material: PBMCs from blood kept in culture. The nucleotides read TGTGCCAGTAGTATCCAGCCGACTGAAGCTTTCTTT. Its protein is CASSIQPTEAFF.